The clone carrying this T cell receptor (beta chain) was picked up many times. This sample was taken from a study of early T cells in non-severe SARS-CoV-2 infection. V lost 3 bases and J 1 base, leaving 12 bases between the germline ends. CDR1 and CDR2 (germline): SGDLS, YYNGEE. The CDR3 loop spans 15 amino acids. TCRdb passed the 5' RACE reads through MiXCR, listing each CDR3 protein once. This table holds tens of thousands of distinct CDR3 sequences, 9% to 13% found once. The receptor comes from an adult who was a healthcare worker with PCR-confirmed SARS-CoV-2 infection or an uninfected control (not recorded which). The chain recombines TRBV9 with TRBJ2-3; the D gene could be TRBD1 or TRBD2 (5 bases each). Sequencing was done on a sample of whole blood. CDR3 bases: TGTGCCAGCAGCGGGCTCGGGGCTGGCACAGATACGCAGTATTTT. Translating it yields CASSGLGAGTDTQYF.